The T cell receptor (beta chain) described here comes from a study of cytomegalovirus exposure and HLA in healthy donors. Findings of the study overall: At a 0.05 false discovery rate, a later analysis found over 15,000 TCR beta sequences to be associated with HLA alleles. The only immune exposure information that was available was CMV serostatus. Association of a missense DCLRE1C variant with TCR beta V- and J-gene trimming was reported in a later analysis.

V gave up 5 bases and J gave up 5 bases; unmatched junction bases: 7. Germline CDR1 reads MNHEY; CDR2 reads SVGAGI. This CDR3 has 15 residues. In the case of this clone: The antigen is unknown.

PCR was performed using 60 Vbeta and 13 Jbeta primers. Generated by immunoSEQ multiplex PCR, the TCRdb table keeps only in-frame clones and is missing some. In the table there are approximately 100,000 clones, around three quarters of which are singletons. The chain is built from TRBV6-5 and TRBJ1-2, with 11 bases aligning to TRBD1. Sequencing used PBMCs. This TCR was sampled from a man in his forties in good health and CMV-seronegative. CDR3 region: CASSPGQGADYGYTF. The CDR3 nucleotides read TGTGCCAGCAGTCCCGGACAGGGGGCAGATTATGGCTACACCTTC.